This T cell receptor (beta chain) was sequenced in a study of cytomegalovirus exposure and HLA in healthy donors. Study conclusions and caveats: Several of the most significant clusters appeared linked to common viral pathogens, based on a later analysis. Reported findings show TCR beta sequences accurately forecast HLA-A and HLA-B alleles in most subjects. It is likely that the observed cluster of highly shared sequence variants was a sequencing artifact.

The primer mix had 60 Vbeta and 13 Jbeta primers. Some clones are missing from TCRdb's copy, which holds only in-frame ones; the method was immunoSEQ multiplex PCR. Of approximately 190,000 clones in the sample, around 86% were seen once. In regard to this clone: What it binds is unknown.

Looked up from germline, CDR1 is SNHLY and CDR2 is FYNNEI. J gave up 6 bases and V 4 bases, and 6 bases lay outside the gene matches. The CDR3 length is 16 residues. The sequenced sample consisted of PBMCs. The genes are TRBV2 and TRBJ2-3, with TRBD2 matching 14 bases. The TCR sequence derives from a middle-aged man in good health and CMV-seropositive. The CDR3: CASSGLAGGRVDTQYF. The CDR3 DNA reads TGTGCCAGCAGTGGACTAGCGGGGGGGCGGGTGGATACGCAGTATTTT.